Each of the 8 T cell receptor beta chains below was sequenced from the same sample in a study of Ad26.COV2.S vaccination and SARS-CoV-2 variants. Sequencing was performed with immunoSEQ multiplex PCR; in TCRdb, only in-frame clones are kept and a portion is missing. Of hundreds of thousands of clones in the sample, roughly 90% are singletons; the top ten hold approximately 1.5%. The treatment was: around 19 received Ad26.COV2.S at low or high dose, single or two shots; roughly 5 received placebo; per-sample allocation not given. Sample collection was performed on day 63 after the first vaccine or placebo injection. The specimen comprised peripheral blood, sampled in a trial of Ad26.COV2.S vaccine versus placebo. The receptors shown here come from a person aged 18 to 65 who received the Ad26.COV2.S COVID-19 vaccine or a placebo.

The V and J genes are TRBV5-8 and TRBJ1-1; D ambiguous. Germline CDR1 reads SGHTS; CDR2 reads YDEGEE. Trimming removed 0 bases from V and 10 bases from J, with 7 bases in between. The length of the CDR3 is 11 residues. For the CDR3, the DNA is TGTGCCAGCAGCTTGGGGGTAAGAGCTTTCTTT. Translation gives CASSLGVRAFF.

To note about this clone: Within the sample, other DNA sequences also encode this same CDR3. The CDR3 DNA reads TGTGCCAGCAGTCTAGCGGGAGGGATCTACAATGAGCAGTTCTTC. Protein product: CASSLAGGIYNEQFF. The rearrangement links TRBV7-9 to TRBJ2-1; 12 nucleotides line up with TRBD2. Germline-derived CDR1 and CDR2 are SEHNR and FQNEAQ (reference sequence). CDR3 length: 15 amino acids. V shed 6 bases and J 3 bases; nucleotides not matched to a gene: 3.

J is TRBJ1-2 and V is TRBV15; perhaps TRBD1 as D (5 bases). Germline CDR1 and CDR2: LNHNV and YYDKDF (reference sequence). Trimming took 3 bases from V and 5 from J, leaving 13 bases between them. The CDR3 has 14 amino acids. CDR3 region: CATSSEGPLYGYTF. DNA of the CDR3: TGTGCCACCAGCAGCGAGGGACCCCTATATGGCTACACCTTC.

The table lists this clone with a count of one. The same CDR3 can be traced to other DNA sequences in this sample. The chain links TRBV27 to TRBJ1-5; TRBD1 agrees at 9 bases. J lost 4 bases, V lost 5 bases, and 3 bases had no gene match. The CDR3 is 14 amino acids. Germline V gene data show CDR1 as MNHEY and CDR2 as SMNVEV (reference sequence). The CDR3 protein is CASSPGTGNQPQHF. For the CDR3, the DNA is TGTGCCAGCAGTCCCGGGACAGGGAATCAGCCCCAGCATTTT.

The V and J genes are TRBV7-9 and TRBJ2-2; D remains ambiguous. Germline V gene sequence: CDR1 SEHNR, CDR2 FQNEAQ (reference sequence). V lost 5 bases and J 1 base, leaving 8 bases between the germline ends. There are 14 residues in the CDR3. The chain's CDR3 is CASSPPVNTGELFF. CDR3 DNA: TGTGCCAGCAGCCCGCCTGTGAACACCGGGGAGCTGTTTTTT.

The chain carries TRBV9 and TRBJ2-7, with D perhaps TRBD2 (5 bases). Trimming shortened V by 0 bases and J by 0 bases, and 13 bases separated the two germline ends. The germline V gene has CDR1 SGDLS and CDR2 YYNGEE. This CDR3 contains 16 residues. CDR3 in amino acids: CASSVASAANSYEQYF. The CDR3 DNA follows: TGTGCCAGCAGCGTAGCATCAGCGGCGAACTCCTACGAGCAGTACTTC.

V is TRBV19 and J is TRBJ1-1; 7 positions agree with TRBD1. Trimming at V came to 3 bases and at J to 0 bases, leaving 1 base not matched to a gene. The CDR3 runs 14 residues. From germline, CDR1 is LNHDA and CDR2 SQIVND (reference sequence). CDR3 in DNA: TGTGCCAGTAGTATCGGGACAGTGAACACTGAAGCTTTCTTT. Translated, it gives CASSIGTVNTEAFF.

CDR3 nucleotide sequence: TGTGCCAGCAGCCAAGATAGCGGGAGGTCAGATACGCAGTATTTT. Translation: CASSQDSGRSDTQYF. The chain combines TRBV14 with TRBJ2-3; 10 positions agree with TRBD2. Unmatched junction bases numbered 1, after V lost 0 bases and J lost 4 bases. The germline V gene encodes CDR1 SGHDN and CDR2 FVKESK. The CDR3 extends over 15 amino acids.